These 16 T cell receptor beta chains share one sample of origin, sequenced in a study of blood T cell repertoires in COVID-19. The table came from immunoSEQ multiplex PCR; TCRdb's copy has only in-frame clones and leaves some out. The table shows 25,000 to 35,000 clones, with about 84% occurring only once. The material sequenced was peripheral blood. The receptors originated from a woman aged 80 or over with acute or convalescent COVID-19.

V usage is TRBV28 and J usage is TRBJ1-2; 9 bases are shared with TRBD1. V gave up 5 bases and J gave up 5 bases; unmatched junction bases: 6. Germline V gene sequence: CDR1 MDHEN, CDR2 SYDVKM. The CDR3 has 14 amino acids. In DNA form, the CDR3 reads TGTGCCAGCAGTCCCGGGACAGGGAGGTATGGCTACACCTTC. This encodes CASSPGTGRYGYTF.

J is TRBJ1-1 and V is TRBV3-1 (or the pseudogene TRBV3-2), with D uncertain. The CDR3 runs 15 residues. Between the trimmed V and J ends, which lost 2 bases and 4 bases, there was a span of 14 bases. CDR1 and CDR2 (germline): LGHDT, YNNKEL (reference sequence). CDR3: CASSQLAGVGTEAFF. The DNA for the CDR3 is TGTGCCAGCAGCCAATTAGCGGGCGTGGGCACTGAAGCTTTCTTT.

The chain couples TRBV10-3 to TRBJ1-3, with D perhaps TRBD1 (6 bases). V dropped 4 bases and J dropped 0 bases, with 10 bases sitting between them. There are 15 residues in the CDR3. Germline V lookup: CDR1 ENHRY, CDR2 SYGVKD. This CDR3 reads CAISGGRNSGNTIYF. DNA of the CDR3: TGTGCCATCAGTGGGGGGCGGAACTCTGGAAACACCATATATTTT.

This chain links TRBV7-2 with TRBJ2-7; 10 nucleotides agree with TRBD2. Germline V lookup: CDR1 SGHTA, CDR2 FQGNSA. This CDR3 has 14 amino acids. Trimming at V came to 0 bases and at J to 6 bases, leaving 2 bases not matched to a gene. Here the CDR3 reads CASSLAWTSGEQYF. The CDR3 region has the DNA TGTGCCAGCAGCTTAGCGTGGACTAGCGGCGAGCAGTACTTC. The whole variable domain, remainder taken from reference TRBV7-2 and TRBJ2-7, is GAGVSQSPSNKVTEKGKDVELRCDPISGHTALYWYRQSLGQGLEFLIYFQGNSAPDKSGLPSDRFSAERTGGSVSTLTIQRTQQEDSAVYLCASSLAWTSGEQYFGPGTRLTVT.

This rearrangement joins TRBV28 to TRBJ1-5; no firm D call. Looked up from germline, CDR1 is MDHEN and CDR2 is SYDVKM. Trimming removed 3 bases from V and 5 bases from J, with 14 bases in between. CDR3 length: 15 amino acids. The CDR3 bases are TGTGCCAGCAGTTTTGGCCTAGGAGGGCATCAGCCCCAGCATTTT. This encodes CASSFGLGGHQPQHF. The full variable domain, rest sourced from reference TRBV28 and TRBJ1-5, is DVKVTQSSRYLVKRTGEKVFLECVQDMDHENMFWYRQDPGLGLRLIYFSYDVKMKEKGDIPEGYSVSREKKERFSLILESASTNQTSMYLCASSFGLGGHQPQHFGDGTRLSIL.

This sequence joins TRBV6-2 or TRBV6-3 and TRBJ2-2, with TRBD2 identical over 7 bases. This CDR3 region has 16 residues. Per germline, CDR1 MNHEY and CDR2 SVGEGT. The J segment lost 1 base and the V segment lost 0 bases, leaving 2 bases of the junction unmatched. CDR3 nucleotides: TGTGCCAGCAGTTACTCAGGCGGGAGGAACACCGGGGAGCTGTTTTTT. Its protein is CASSYSGGRNTGELFF.

V gene TRBV2 combines with J gene TRBJ1-2, with no clear D. The V end was cut by 4 bases, the J end by 0 bases, with 3 bases between. Germline CDR1 SNHLY, CDR2 FYNNEI. The CDR3 is 12 amino acids. The CDR3 sequence is CASSGPNYGYTF. CDR3 nucleotides: TGTGCCAGCAGTGGGCCTAACTATGGCTACACCTTC.

Here the CDR3 reads CASSLAPSGQVDTEAFF. The CDR3 nucleotides are TGTGCCAGCAGCTTAGCCCCTTCGGGACAGGTGGACACTGAAGCTTTCTTT. V and J are TRBV7-9 and TRBJ1-1, with TRBD1 matching 8 bases. The CDR3 has 17 residues. In germline, CDR1 is SEHNR, CDR2 FQNEAQ (reference sequence). V was clipped by 0 bases and J by 3 bases; unmatched bases: 9.

A single count supports this clone. Here the CDR3 reads CASSFTSGPTDTQYF. As DNA, the CDR3 is TGTGCCAGCAGCTTTACTAGCGGACCCACAGATACGCAGTATTTT. This chain uses TRBV7-3 with TRBJ2-3; 8 bases match TRBD2. The germline CDR1 and CDR2 sequences are SGHTA and FQGTGA. The ends lost 3 bases at V and 2 bases at J; junction bases unmatched: 4. The CDR3 covers 15 residues. The full variable domain, rest sourced from reference TRBV7-3 and TRBJ2-3, is GAGVSQTPSNKVTEKGKYVELRCDPISGHTALYWYRQSLGQGPEFLIYFQGTGAADDSGLPNDRFFAVRPEGSVSTLKIQRTERGDSAVYLCASSFTSGPTDTQYFGPGTRLTVL.

The chain has TRBV19 and TRBJ1-5; a possible D gene is TRBD1 (5 bases). The CDR3 is 14 residues long. Germline loops: CDR1 LNHDA, CDR2 SQIVND (reference sequence). The V and J ends lost 3 bases and 6 bases respectively, with 12 bases between them. Written as DNA, the CDR3 is TGTGCCAGTAGTATTCAGGGAACTTCTCAGCCCCAGCATTTT. It is translated as CASSIQGTSQPQHF. Full variable domain (remainder filled in from reference TRBV19 and TRBJ1-5): DGGITQSPKYLFRKEGQNVTLSCEQNLNHDAMYWYRQDPGQGLRLIYYSQIVNDFQKGDIAEGYSVSREKKESFPLTVTSAQKNPTAFYLCASSIQGTSQPQHFGDGTRLSIL.

The DNA of the CDR3 is TGTGCCAGTAGGAGGACTACTAGCGCCTTACGGAATGAGCAGTTCTTC. It translates to CASRRTTSALRNEQFF. The J gene is TRBJ2-1, the V gene TRBV19, with TRBD2 identical over 7 bases. Per germline, CDR1 LNHDA and CDR2 SQIVND (reference sequence). The CDR3 has 16 amino acids. V shed 6 bases and J 7 bases; nucleotides not matched to a gene: 15.

The rearrangement joins TRBV6-6 to TRBJ1-5; 9 bases line up with TRBD1. Per germline, CDR1 MNHNY and CDR2 SVGAGI (reference sequence). This CDR3 is built from 13 residues. V shed 6 bases, J shed 7 bases, and the junction held 4 bases outside the gene matches. The CDR3 DNA reads TGTGCCAGCAGCAGACAGGGGGGCCAGCCCCAGCATTTT. This codes for CASSRQGGQPQHF.

This chain uses TRBV20-1 with TRBJ1-2, with 7 bases that match TRBD1. The CDR3 sequence is 11 residues long. V dropped 5 bases and J dropped 8; count of bases not matched to a gene: 5. The germline gives CDR1 DFQATT, CDR2 SNEGSKA (reference sequence). Here the CDR3 DNA reads TGCAGTGCTCCGACAGGGATAGGCTACACCTTC. Its translation is CSAPTGIGYTF.

The chain couples TRBV5-1 to TRBJ2-6; D is possibly TRBD1 (6 bases). This CDR3 contains 18 residues. V lost 7 bases and J 0 bases, leaving 20 bases between the germline ends. Germline values: CDR1 SGHRS, CDR2 YFSETQ. The CDR3 loop reads CASFPSGTPFSGANVLTF. Written as DNA, the CDR3 is TGCGCCAGCTTCCCTTCCGGGACACCATTCTCTGGGGCCAACGTCCTGACTTTC.

The chain links TRBV2 to TRBJ2-1, with a possible D match to TRBD2 (6 bases). V lost 6 bases, J lost 6 bases, and 12 bases lay in between. The germline CDR1 and CDR2 sequences are SNHLY and FYNNEI. The CDR3 is 13 residues long. The CDR3 DNA sequence: TGTGCCAGCAGGGAACTAGCTGGCAATGAGCAGTTCTTC. Residues: CASRELAGNEQFF.

The DNA for the CDR3 is TGTGCCAGCAGCCCGGGGGGGTATCTAAACTATGGCTACACCTTC. The encoded protein is CASSPGGYLNYGYTF. V is TRBV7-9 and J is TRBJ1-2; D possibly corresponds to TRBD1 (5 bases). The CDR3 is made up of 15 amino acids. CDR1 is SEHNR and CDR2 is FQNEAQ in the germline V gene (reference sequence). Trimming pared 5 bases from V and 2 bases from J, leaving 15 bases between.